This is a list of T cell receptor beta chains from one sample in a study of regulatory T cells in long-lasting Graves disease. Using its own MiXCR run on the multiplex PCR reads, TCRdb lists one record per CDR3 protein. This table holds a few hundred thousand distinct CDR3 sequences, approximately 25% found once. The specimen was peripheral blood mononuclear cells (PBMCs), collected when the disease was refractory, from a patient treated with antithyroid drugs. All receptors come from a woman aged 40 to 49 with Graves disease. CDR3s include the opening cysteine and the closing phenylalanine or tryptophan. The D gene is left open where the match is weak. Clone sizes are given selectively: once, few, many, or a class where the clone is expanded.

d_call cdr3_length j_call clone_size v_call cdr3_aa cdr3_nt
- 13 TRBJ2-5 many TRBV20-1 CSAPIAGKETQYF TGCAGTGCCCCAATCGCAGGAAAAGAGACCCAGTACTTC
- 15 TRBJ2-7 few TRBV10-1 CASSSAGSGPYEQYF TGCGCCAGCAGTTCGGCCGGATCAGGGCCCTACGAGCAGTACTTC
TRBD1 16 TRBJ1-5 few TRBV6-1 CASSRQAGGSNQPQHF TGTGCCAGCAGTCGTCAGGCAGGGGGAAGCAATCAGCCCCAGCATTTT
- 15 TRBJ2-1 - TRBV6-1 CASSVWTTESNEQFF TGTGCCAGCAGTGTTTGGACTACCGAATCCAATGAGCAGTTCTTC
TRBD1 19 TRBJ1-5 - TRBV19 CASSIVPGQRWDSNQPQHF TGTGCCAGTAGTATCGTCCCGGGACAGAGATGGGATAGCAATCAGCCCCAGCATTTT
TRBD1 14 TRBJ1-5 - TRBV29-1 CSTSTGTGGQPQHF TGCAGCACCTCGACGGGGACAGGGGGACAGCCCCAGCATTTT
TRBD2 14 TRBJ2-5 few TRBV19 CASSMGLLEETQYF TGTGCCAGTAGTATGGGACTATTAGAAGAGACCCAGTACTTC
- 14 TRBJ2-7 - TRBV10-1 CASSDGGAVYEQYF TGCGCCAGCAGTGACGGCGGGGCAGTGTACGAGCAGTACTTC
- 12 TRBJ2-2 - TRBV6-5 CASSYVTGELFF TGTGCCAGCAGTTACGTGACCGGGGAGCTGTTTTTT
TRBD2 16 TRBJ2-1 - TRBV6-5 CASSYLGTSGHNEQFF TGTGCCAGCAGTTACCTAGGGACTAGCGGTCACAATGAGCAGTTCTTC
- 12 TRBJ1-1 once TRBV19 CASTRWDTEAFF TGTGCCAGTACCCGGTGGGACACTGAAGCTTTCTTT
- 16 TRBJ2-5 - TRBV6-9 CASSYAQFLGWETQYF TGTGCCAGCAGTTACGCCCAGTTTTTGGGATGGGAGACCCAGTACTTC
- 14 TRBJ2-5 many TRBV6-1 CASSDVLGRGTQYF TGTGCCAGCAGTGACGTTTTAGGGCGGGGGACCCAGTACTTC
- 15 TRBJ2-7 - TRBV19 CASSTWQAAGDEQYF TGTGCCAGTAGTACGTGGCAAGCGGCCGGGGACGAGCAGTACTTC
TRBD1 18 TRBJ2-7 - TRBV14 CASSQDGPGTGWAGEQYF TGTGCCAGCAGCCAAGATGGTCCCGGGACAGGGTGGGCGGGCGAGCAGTACTTC
TRBD1 15 TRBJ2-7 many TRBV11-2 CASSLRQGSSYEQYF TGTGCCAGCAGCCTCCGACAGGGTAGCTCCTACGAGCAGTACTTC
- 15 TRBJ2-1 - TRBV20-1 CSASIAGSFYLEQFF TGCAGTGCTAGTATTGCGGGATCTTTTTATTTGGAGCAGTTCTTC
TRBD1 16 TRBJ2-2 few TRBV11-2 CASSSNRGPEAGELFF TGTGCCAGCAGCTCCAACAGGGGGCCCGAGGCCGGGGAGCTGTTTTTT
- 12 TRBJ1-2 few TRBV5-1 CASQGINYGYTF TGCGCCAGCCAAGGGATCAACTATGGCTACACCTTC
TRBD2 15 TRBJ2-7 many TRBV28 CASSYSGGNSYEQYF TGTGCCAGCAGCTATAGCGGGGGCAACTCCTACGAGCAGTACTTC
TRBD2 16 TRBJ2-7 - TRBV4-1 CASSPTSGSPSYEQYF TGCGCCAGCAGCCCGACTAGCGGGAGTCCCTCCTACGAGCAGTACTTC
- 15 TRBJ2-7 - TRBV6-1 CASRGRRKNSYEQYF TGTGCCAGCAGGGGCCGAAGGAAAAACTCCTACGAGCAGTACTTC
TRBD1 12 TRBJ1-2 few TRBV18 CASSQGQGINTF TGTGCCAGCTCACAGGGACAGGGCATCAACACCTTC
TRBD2 14 TRBJ2-7 few TRBV20-1 CSAPRLAEVYEQYF TGCAGTGCCCCCCGACTAGCGGAGGTCTACGAGCAGTACTTC
- 15 TRBJ2-7 many TRBV7-3 CASSLVGGNVDEQYF TGTGCCAGCAGCTTAGTGGGCGGGAATGTCGACGAGCAGTACTTC
- 12 TRBJ2-7 - TRBV12-3/TRBV12-4 CASNLAFYEQYF TGTGCCAGCAATTTAGCCTTCTACGAGCAGTACTTC
- 14 TRBJ2-7 few TRBV5-1 CASSLVPICYEQYF TGCGCCAGCAGCTTGGTTCCCATCTGCTACGAGCAGTACTTC
- 14 TRBJ2-1 - TRBV12-5 CASGLVPNMDEQFF TGTGCTAGTGGTTTGGTACCCAACATGGATGAGCAGTTCTTC
- 16 TRBJ1-5 few TRBV30 CAWSPWGRGVDQPQHF TGTGCCTGGAGCCCTTGGGGCAGGGGTGTGGATCAGCCCCAGCATTTT
TRBD1 15 TRBJ2-7 few TRBV7-9 CASSFSTGSSYEQYF TGTGCCAGCAGCTTTTCGACAGGGAGCTCCTACGAGCAGTACTTC
- 13 TRBJ1-5 many TRBV19 CARGTTSNQPQHF TGTGCCAGGGGGACAACCAGCAATCAGCCCCAGCATTTT
TRBD2 18 TRBJ2-7 many TRBV2 CASSAGTSGRDLTYEQYF TGTGCCAGCAGCGCCGGGACTAGCGGGCGAGACCTTACCTACGAGCAGTACTTC
- 12 TRBJ2-7 few TRBV20-1 CSARVGLREQYF TGCAGTGCTAGAGTTGGTTTAAGGGAGCAGTACTTC
- 12 TRBJ1-5 many TRBV6-1 CATNRVYQPQHF TGTGCCACCAACAGGGTATATCAGCCCCAGCATTTT
- 16 TRBJ1-1 many TRBV5-1 CASSSRGPTANTEAFF TGCGCCAGCAGCTCTAGAGGGCCGACAGCTAACACTGAAGCTTTCTTT
- 12 TRBJ1-2 many TRBV28 CASCRGGSGYTF TGTGCCAGCTGCCGAGGGGGTTCGGGCTACACCTTC
TRBD2 14 TRBJ2-1 - TRBV7-9 CASSLAGVRNEQFF TGTGCCAGCAGCCTAGCGGGAGTTCGGAATGAGCAGTTCTTC
- 14 TRBJ2-3 many TRBV28 CASMLALRPDTQYF TGTGCCAGCATGCTAGCATTACGCCCAGATACGCAGTATTTT
TRBD1 15 TRBJ2-5 many TRBV3-1 CASSRTDRDKETQYF TGTGCCAGCAGTCGGACGGACAGGGACAAAGAGACCCAGTACTTC
- 13 TRBJ1-5 many TRBV6-1 CASSSDRNQPQHF TGTGCCAGCAGCTCCGACAGGAATCAGCCCCAGCATTTT
TRBD2 15 TRBJ2-7 - TRBV5-4 CASSLEVSGRGGMDF TGTGCCAGCAGCTTGGAAGTTAGCGGGAGAGGAGGTATGGACTTC
- 17 TRBJ1-3 many TRBV28 CASSFGRIYDSGNTIYF TGTGCCAGCAGTTTCGGCCGTATTTACGACTCTGGAAACACCATATATTTT
- 15 TRBJ2-6 - TRBV7-8 CASSFRNSGANVLTF TGTGCCAGCAGCTTCAGGAACTCTGGGGCCAACGTCCTGACTTTC
- 14 TRBJ2-7 many TRBV29-1 CSVDSGGIAYEQYF TGCAGCGTTGATTCGGGCGGCATAGCCTACGAGCAGTACTTC
- 13 TRBJ1-1 - TRBV20-1 CSARYTLNTEAFF TGCAGTGCTAGGTACACTTTGAACACTGAAGCTTTCTTT
TRBD1 15 TRBJ1-5 few TRBV2 CASSQGAYGNQPQHF TGTGCCAGCTCGCAGGGGGCGTATGGCAATCAGCCCCAGCATTTT
- 14 TRBJ2-5 few TRBV5-1 CASSFGTQGETQYF TGCGCCAGCAGCTTCGGGACACAGGGAGAGACCCAGTACTTC